The 21 T cell receptor beta chains listed next were all sequenced from one sample in a study of identical twins. Via MiXCR, TCRdb re-called the 5' RACE reads, giving one row per CDR3 protein. This table holds 550,000 to 800,000 distinct CDR3 sequences, roughly 6.6% found once. This same sample was also taken into another study, of yellow fever vaccine responses in identical twins.

The sequencing sample was made of PBMCs. These receptors were collected from a woman between 18 and 30 years old in good health.

This clonotype was observed at least ten times. The rearrangement links TRBV7-8 to TRBJ1-6; possible D gene TRBD1, 5 bases. This CDR3 spans 14 amino acids. Germline CDR1 and CDR2: SGHVS and FQNEAQ. Trimming shortened V by 7 bases and J by 4 bases, and 11 bases separated the two germline ends. CDR3 in amino acids: CASTYDSYNSPLHF. Written as DNA, the CDR3 is TGTGCCAGCACCTATGACAGTTATAATTCACCCCTCCACTTT.

This clonotype was found many times. The V gene is TRBV27, the J gene TRBJ2-3, with 10 bases identical to TRBD2. This CDR3 has 15 residues. J gave up 4 bases and V 6 bases, and 7 bases lay outside the gene matches. The germline V gene encodes CDR1 MNHEY and CDR2 SMNVEV (reference sequence). This CDR3 is CASSLRLAGADTQYF. In DNA, the CDR3 is TGTGCCAGCAGCTTGAGGCTAGCGGGAGCAGATACGCAGTATTTT.

The chain carries TRBV7-9 and TRBJ2-7, with 7 bases lining up with TRBD1. CDR1 is SEHNR and CDR2 is FQNEAQ in the germline V gene (reference sequence). This CDR3 comprises 13 residues. V lost 4 bases, J lost 3 bases, and 3 bases stayed unmatched. The CDR3 DNA is TGTGCCAGCAGCTCGGGACAGAACTACGAGCAGTACGTC. Residues: CASSSGQNYEQYV.

This clonotype occurred a few times. This sequence joins TRBV7-9 and TRBJ1-6; a possible D gene is TRBD1 (6 bases). V was cut by 5 bases and J by 7 bases, with 18 bases left in between. Germline assignment: CDR1 SEHNR and CDR2 FQNEAQ (reference sequence). The CDR3 length is 16 residues. The CDR3 reads CASSLPDSLKNSPLHF. CDR3 bases: TGTGCCAGCAGCCTTCCGGACAGTCTTAAAAATTCACCCCTCCACTTT.

The sample holds a few counts of this clonotype. The rearrangement links TRBV4-1 to TRBJ2-3; D is possibly TRBD1 (5 bases). Germline CDR1 MGHRA, CDR2 YSYEKL. This CDR3 spans 15 amino acids. V was pared by 0 bases and J by 2 bases, with 9 bases between. The CDR3 region is CASSQDRVDTDTQYF. The DNA of the CDR3 is TGCGCCAGCAGCCAAGACAGGGTGGACACAGATACGCAGTATTTT.

The V gene is TRBV6-1, the J gene TRBJ2-7; no clear D gene. Germline values: CDR1 MNHNS, CDR2 SASEGT. This CDR3 spans 14 amino acids. The DNA for the CDR3 is TGTGCCAGCACGAGAGGCCAGCCCTCCTCCGAGCAGTACGTC. Protein product: CASTRGQPSSEQYV.

In this sample, this clonotype turned up many times. The V call is TRBV10-3, the J call TRBJ2-7; 8 bases are a match to TRBD2. Germline CDR1 ENHRY, CDR2 SYGVKD. With V trimmed by 6 bases and J by 0 bases, 7 bases remained unmatched. This CDR3 has 15 amino acids. This CDR3 reads CAIRRPSGSSYEQYF. CDR3 sequence (DNA): TGTGCCATCAGGCGTCCAAGCGGGAGCTCCTACGAGCAGTACTTC.

This clonotype was recorded a few times. This chain links TRBV20-1 with TRBJ2-1; the D is unclear. V was cut by 2 bases and J by 8 bases, with 22 bases left in between. CDR1 DFQATT and CDR2 SNEGSKA come from the germline V gene (reference sequence). The CDR3 has 16 amino acids. CDR3 coding DNA: TGCAGTGCTAGACCCCTGCACATTGATCCGGCGGATGAGCAGTTCTTC. This codes for CSARPLHIDPADEQFF.

The rearrangement uses TRBV12-3 or TRBV12-4 and TRBJ2-3; 9 nucleotides match TRBD2. The CDR3 runs to 16 residues. Germline trimming cut 7 bases from V and 3 bases from J; bases unmatched to any gene: 11. The CDR3 here is CASTLRAGGTTDTQYF. CDR3 DNA: TGTGCCAGCACCTTAAGAGCGGGGGGAACGACAGATACGCAGTATTTT.

This clonotype was detected a few times. The J gene is TRBJ1-1, the V gene TRBV20-1; D is ambiguous. The length of the CDR3 is 14 residues. The V gene's germline CDR1 is DFQATT and CDR2 SNEGSKA (reference sequence). V was pared by 3 bases and J by 4 bases, with 15 bases between. In DNA form, the CDR3 reads TGCAGTGCTAGGGACGGCCTCACCGGCACTGAAGCTTTCTTT. Its translation is CSARDGLTGTEAFF.

The gene calls are TRBV5-1 and TRBJ2-3; possible D gene TRBD1, 5 bases. Trimming stripped 4 bases from V and 4 bases from J, with 22 bases between. The CDR3 runs to 17 residues. Germline V gives CDR1 SGHRS, CDR2 YFSETQ. The CDR3 sequence is CASSQFSTVQGADTQYF. The CDR3 nucleotides are TGCGCCAGCAGCCAATTCTCGACAGTACAAGGGGCAGATACGCAGTATTTT.

V and J are TRBV24-1 and TRBJ2-1; 10 bases align to TRBD2. The CDR3 covers 15 residues. Looked up from germline, CDR1 is KGHDR and CDR2 is SFDVKD. J was trimmed by 9 bases and V by 5 bases; bases with no gene match: 9. This chain's CDR3 is CATSARLAGAFEQFF. CDR3 nucleotides: TGTGCCACCAGTGCTCGGCTAGCGGGAGCGTTTGAGCAGTTCTTC.

This clonotype was seen at least ten times. The chain employs TRBV3-1 and TRBJ1-2; possible D gene TRBD1, 5 bases. The CDR3 is made up of 12 amino acids. Germline values: CDR1 LGHDT, CDR2 YNNKEL (reference sequence). The V and J ends lost 6 bases and 2 bases respectively, with 7 bases between them. In DNA form, the CDR3 reads TGTGCCAGCAGTGACAGAAACTATGGCTACACCTTC. It codes for CASSDRNYGYTF. Full variable domain (rest looked up from reference TRBV3-1 and TRBJ1-2): DTAVSQTPKYLVTQMGNDKSIKCEQNLGHDTMYWYKQDSKKFLKIMFSYNNKELIINETVPNRFSPKSPDKAHLNLHINSLELGDSAVYFCASSDRNYGYTFGSGTRLTVV.

This clonotype occurred a few times. The chain joins TRBV29-1 to TRBJ2-2, with a tentative D call TRBD1 (6 bases). Between the trimmed V and J ends, which lost 6 bases and 8 bases, there was a span of 22 bases. CDR1 is SQVTM, CDR2 ANQGSEA, per germline. The CDR3 is made up of 15 amino acids. The CDR3 region is CSVDVGTGIPGELFF. The CDR3 nucleotides are TGCAGCGTCGACGTGGGAACAGGGATCCCTGGGGAGCTGTTTTTT.

The chain uses TRBV4-1 and TRBJ2-7; D could derive from TRBD1 or TRBD2 (6 bases each). V lost 3 bases, J lost 3 bases, and 12 bases lay in between. Germline CDR1 is MGHRA and CDR2 is YSYEKL. CDR3 length equals 14 residues. The CDR3 DNA sequence: TGCGCCAGCAGCCACCGGGGGCGGAACTACGAGCAGTACTTC. As protein: CASSHRGRNYEQYF.

In this sample, this clonotype turned up many times. The V and J genes are TRBV5-1 and TRBJ2-1; 7 bases agree with TRBD1. Germline V gives CDR1 SGHRS, CDR2 YFSETQ. The V and J ends lost 1 base and 3 bases, in that order; junction bases with no gene match: 7. This CDR3 has 16 residues. CDR3 sequence reads: CASSLTPGQSYNEQFF. In DNA, the CDR3 is TGCGCCAGCAGCTTGACCCCGGGACAGAGCTACAATGAGCAGTTCTTC.

This clonotype was detected only a few times. V is TRBV7-9 and J is TRBJ2-7, with 8 bases identical to TRBD2. Germline CDR1 and CDR2: SEHNR and FQNEAQ (reference sequence). Losses at the gene ends were 2 bases for V and 3 bases for J; bases not matched to a gene: 6. This CDR3 is 15 amino acids long. In DNA form, the CDR3 reads TGTGCCAGCAGCTTATTAGCGGGAATCGACTACGAGCAGTACGTC. Translated: CASSLLAGIDYEQYV.

This clonotype occurred a few times. The V call is TRBV5-6, the J call TRBJ2-7, with a weak D call TRBD1 (6 bases). The CDR3 spans 14 residues. Germline CDR1 is SGHDT and CDR2 is YYEEEE. V was trimmed by 4 bases and J by 3 bases, leaving 14 bases between them. The CDR3 nucleotides are TGTGCCAGCAGCCTCGCAGGGGTTAGCTACGAGCAGTACGTC. Translating it yields CASSLAGVSYEQYV.

The chain links TRBV19 to TRBJ2-1; TRBD1 or TRBD2 may be the D gene (5 bases each). The germline V and J ends were trimmed by 7 bases and 5 bases, with 24 bases remaining between them. Germline CDR1 LNHDA, CDR2 SQIVND (reference sequence). The CDR3 totals 17 residues. The CDR3 coding sequence is TGTGCCAGTACTCCGGGGTTAGTTAGTCAGGGCAACAATGAGCAGTTCTTC. Translation gives CASTPGLVSQGNNEQFF.

This clonotype was picked up a small number of times. The rearrangement uses TRBV20-1 and TRBJ2-1, with D perhaps TRBD1 or TRBD2 (5 bases each). The CDR3 covers 15 residues. Germline V gene data show CDR1 as DFQATT and CDR2 as SNEGSKA (reference sequence). The V and J ends lost 0 bases and 1 base respectively, with 10 bases between them. CDR3 sequence: CSARDLGDSYNEQFF. The CDR3, as DNA: TGCAGTGCTAGAGACCTGGGGGATTCCTACAATGAGCAGTTCTTC.

At least ten counts were recorded for this clonotype. The chain carries TRBV7-9 and TRBJ1-2, with TRBD1 as a possible D gene (5 bases). The germline gives CDR1 SEHNR, CDR2 FQNEAQ (reference sequence). Trimming removed 5 bases at V and 6 bases at J, with 13 bases between. The CDR3 extends over 13 amino acids. The CDR3 bases are TGTGCCAGCAGCCTTTGGACGGGGCATGGCTACACCTTC. Amino acids: CASSLWTGHGYTF.